This TCR beta chain came from a study of blood T cell repertoires in COVID-19. Overall study: Whether acute or convalescent, the COVID-19 samples came from the United States, Italy and Spain. T cells, B-cell-depleted T cells, or PBMCs supplied cDNA or gDNA.

The germline V and J ends were trimmed by 0 bases and 5 bases, with 18 bases remaining between them. This CDR3 spans 17 amino acids. Germline loops: CDR1 LGHDT, CDR2 YNNKEL (reference sequence). Authors' analysis steps: Amplifying reference gene primers gave estimates of nucleated cell counts. The protocol was immunoSEQ multiplex PCR, while the TCRdb copy is restricted to in-frame clones and leaves out a portion. V and J calls and clone size are those listed in that table; D and trimming were worked out from the DNA. The sample carries approximately 100,000 clones, roughly 85% recorded once. The TCR sequence derives from a man aged 65 to 85 with acute or convalescent COVID-19. V gene TRBV3-1 (or the pseudogene TRBV3-2) combines with J gene TRBJ2-3; the D gene is possibly TRBD1 (6 bases). Sequencing used peripheral blood. The CDR3 region has the DNA TGTGCCAGCAGCCAAGAGAGGGCGGGCCCACAGGGAGATACGCAGTATTTT. This encodes CASSQERAGPQGDTQYF.